Given below is one T cell receptor beta chain in context. This record belongs to a study of blood T cell repertoires in COVID-19. Background on the study: Samples came from the United States, Italy and Spain, spanning acute and convalescent COVID-19.

Losses at the gene ends were 1 base for V and 4 bases for J; bases not matched to a gene: 11. This CDR3 has 17 residues. The germline V gene has CDR1 LGHNA and CDR2 YNFKEQ. How the authors handled the data: Reference gene primer amplification yielded estimated nucleated cell counts. The method was immunoSEQ multiplex PCR; TCRdb's version includes in-frame clones alone and lacks a portion of them. That table supplies the V and J calls and clone size; D and trimming were determined from the DNA. The sample holds approximately 210,000 clones, 87% seen once. Cohort allocation depended upon clinical history that participants reported. Two negative PCRs, clearance, or symptom resolution had been documented for recovered Cohort 3 donors.

The sequenced material came from PBMCs or T cells enriched from blood (not recorded which). This sequence was found in a woman in her 30s who had recovered from COVID-19. The chain uses TRBV4-2 and TRBJ1-1, with 8 bases fitting TRBD1. The CDR3 is CASSQVRQGAKGTEAFF. CDR3 coding DNA: TGTGCCAGCAGCCAAGTCCGGCAGGGGGCTAAGGGCACTGAAGCTTTCTTT.